The present entry profiles one T cell receptor beta chain with its context. No antigen is known for it. One base away there is no much larger clone; base qualities are not given. Patients with a history of autoimmune disease or receiving systemic immunosuppression were excluded from the trial. In every dose cohort, peripheral blood was drawn for TCR sequencing at baseline, cycle 4 day 1, and cycle 7 day 1. The samples were drawn from a first-in-human, open-label, multicenter phase I dose-escalation trial of ivuxolimab. Adults with locally advanced or metastatic melanoma, renal cell carcinoma, hepatocellular carcinoma or head and neck squamous cell carcinoma were enrolled in the trial. Before TCR sequencing, CD4+ T cells and CD8+ T cells from peripheral blood were sorted into separate populations. This sample stems from a study of OX40 agonist ivuxolimab in advanced cancers. Study-level background: Ivuxolimab was an agonistic, fully human IgG2 monoclonal antibody directed against OX40 (CD134), a costimulatory receptor. Intravenous ivuxolimab was administered to patients every 2 weeks at six dose levels: 0.01, 0.1, 0.3, 1.5, 3 and 10 mg/kg. Among the roughly 52 dose-escalation patients, some 19 had hepatocellular carcinoma, roughly 15 melanoma, 9 renal cell carcinoma and 9 head and neck cancer. The dose-escalation cohort was about 83% male with a mean age of around 64 years, ranging from 23 to 79. Patients were allowed to have had prior anti-PD-1, anti-PD-L1 or anti-CTLA-4 therapy, and 40% to 45% of the dose-escalation patients had previously received checkpoint inhibitors. Partial responses occurred in three dose-escalation patients: two with cutaneous melanoma and one with hepatocellular carcinoma. Peripheral TCRbeta sequencing aimed to test whether ivuxolimab altered TCR sequence diversity and caused clonal T-cell expansion. The monotherapy dose-escalation portion (N of about 57 patients) of the phase I ivuxolimab trial is reported in the paper.

For sequencing of the TCRbeta CDR3 region, genomic DNA was extracted from the sorted cells. TCRbeta CDR3 regions were sequenced using the immunoSEQ Assay. TCRdb obtained this table from immuneACCESS and retained in-frame rearrangements with V and J assigned. These tables miss some clones; where compared with another copy, unresolved V genes account for less than half of the shortfall, and the remainder is unexplained. Present in this sample are roughly 24,000 clones, 75% to 85% of which were seen just once. Roughly 26% of the sample lies in the top ten. What the work shows at the level of the full study, not this receptor alone: Partial responders in the 0.1-3.0 mg/kg groups had among the lowest normalized peripheral clonal expansion, especially among CD8+ T cells. At doses of 0.1 to 3.0 mg/kg, clonal expansion of both CD4+ and CD8+ T cells in blood was seen between baseline and week 6. Low levels of normalized T-cell clonal expansion were also seen in some nonresponding patients. After ivuxolimab, more expanded clones were found on average in CD8+ T cells than in CD4+ T cells. The antigen specificity of the peripheral T cells that underwent clonal expansion was not determined.

V and J are truncated by 4 bases and 4 bases respectively, leaving an intervening sequence of 14 bases. In the germline V gene, CDR1 corresponds to SGHRS and CDR2 to YFSETQ. There are 14 amino acids in the CDR3, from cysteine to phenylalanine inclusive. This entry keeps only the CDR3 DNA: 42 bases, framed from base 1. This sequence originates from an adult with an advanced solid tumor such as melanoma, head and neck, liver or kidney cancer. The material sequenced was CD4+ or CD8+ T cells sorted from blood, taken in a trial of the OX40 agonist ivuxolimab. The sequence is built from TRBV5-1 and TRBJ2-5; D gene: possibly TRBD1, on 6 matching bases. The encoded CDR3 is CASSPLTGLETQYF. The nucleotide sequence reads TGCGCCAGCAGCCCCCTAACAGGGTTAGAGACCCAGTACTTC.